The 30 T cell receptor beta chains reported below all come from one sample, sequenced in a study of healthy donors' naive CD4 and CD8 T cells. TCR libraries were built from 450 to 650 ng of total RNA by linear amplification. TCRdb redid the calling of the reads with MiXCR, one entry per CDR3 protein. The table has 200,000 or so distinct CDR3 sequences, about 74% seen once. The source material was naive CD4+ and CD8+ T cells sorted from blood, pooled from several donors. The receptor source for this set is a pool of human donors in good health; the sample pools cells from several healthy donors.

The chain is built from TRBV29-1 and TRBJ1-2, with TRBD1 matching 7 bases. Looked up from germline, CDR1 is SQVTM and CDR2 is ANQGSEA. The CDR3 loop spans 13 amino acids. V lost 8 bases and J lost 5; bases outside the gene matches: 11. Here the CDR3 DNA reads TGCAGCACTTGGACAGGAAGGGGATATGGCTACACCTTC. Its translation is CSTWTGRGYGYTF.

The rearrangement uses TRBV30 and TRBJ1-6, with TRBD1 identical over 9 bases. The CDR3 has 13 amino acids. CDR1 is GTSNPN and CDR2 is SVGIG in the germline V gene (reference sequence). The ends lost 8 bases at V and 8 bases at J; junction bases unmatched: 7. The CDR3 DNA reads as TGTGCCGGCCGGGACAGGGTCGATTCACCCCTCCACTTT. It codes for CAGRDRVDSPLHF.

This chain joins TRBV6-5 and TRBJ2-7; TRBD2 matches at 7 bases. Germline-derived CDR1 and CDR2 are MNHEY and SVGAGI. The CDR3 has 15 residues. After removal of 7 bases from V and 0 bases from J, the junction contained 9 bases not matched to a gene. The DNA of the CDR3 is TGTGCCAGCACCCCTAGCGGCTCTTCCTCCTACGAGCAGTACTTC. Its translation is CASTPSGSSSYEQYF.

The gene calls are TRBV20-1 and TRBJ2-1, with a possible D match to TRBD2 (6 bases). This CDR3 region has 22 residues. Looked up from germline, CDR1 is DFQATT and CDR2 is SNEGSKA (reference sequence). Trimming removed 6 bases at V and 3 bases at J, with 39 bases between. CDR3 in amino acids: CSARSPPSGGTGRMPLYNEQFF. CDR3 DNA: TGCAGTGCCAGAAGCCCACCCTCCGGCGGGACCGGAAGGATGCCCCTCTACAATGAGCAGTTCTTC.

In DNA, the CDR3 is TGTGCCAGCAGCTCGAGCCCCGGGACAGGGATCTACGAGCAGTACTTC. It encodes CASSSSPGTGIYEQYF. The J gene is TRBJ2-7, the V gene TRBV5-4; TRBD1 aligns across 9 bases. The CDR3 extends over 16 amino acids. Per germline, CDR1 SGHNT and CDR2 YYREEE (reference sequence). The J segment lost 3 bases and the V segment lost 3 bases, leaving 10 bases of the junction unmatched. The full variable domain, in which reference TRBV5-4 and TRBJ2-7 provide the parts outside the CDR3, is ETGVTQSPTHLIKTRGQQVTLRCSSQSGHNTVSWYQQALGQGPQFIFQYYREEENGRGNFPPRFSGLQFPNYSSELNVNALELDDSALYLCASSSSPGTGIYEQYFGPGTRLTVT.

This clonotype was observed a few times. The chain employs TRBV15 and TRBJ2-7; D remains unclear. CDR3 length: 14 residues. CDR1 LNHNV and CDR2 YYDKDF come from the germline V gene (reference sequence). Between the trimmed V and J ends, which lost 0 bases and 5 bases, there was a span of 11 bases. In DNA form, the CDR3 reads TGTGCCACCAGCAGAGATCTGGCGATCGACGAGCAGTACTTC. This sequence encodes CATSRDLAIDEQYF.

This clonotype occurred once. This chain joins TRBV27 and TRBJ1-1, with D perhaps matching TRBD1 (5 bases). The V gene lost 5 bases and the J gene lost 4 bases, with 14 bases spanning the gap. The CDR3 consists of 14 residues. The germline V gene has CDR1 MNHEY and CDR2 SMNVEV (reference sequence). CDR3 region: CASSPGHRSTEAFF. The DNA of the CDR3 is TGTGCCAGCAGTCCAGGACATCGTAGCACTGAAGCTTTCTTT.

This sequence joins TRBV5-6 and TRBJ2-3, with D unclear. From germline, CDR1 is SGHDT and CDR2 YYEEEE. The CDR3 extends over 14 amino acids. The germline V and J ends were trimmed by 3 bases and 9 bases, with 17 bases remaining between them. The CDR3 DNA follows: TGTGCCAGCAGCTATTTCACGACTCTGTACACGCAGTATTTT. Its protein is CASSYFTTLYTQYF. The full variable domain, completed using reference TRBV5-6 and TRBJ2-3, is DAGVTQSPTHLIKTRGQQVTLRCSPKSGHDTVSWYQQALGQGPQFIFQYYEEEERQRGNFPDRFSGHQFPNYSSELNVNALLLGDSALYLCASSYFTTLYTQYFGPGTRLTVL.

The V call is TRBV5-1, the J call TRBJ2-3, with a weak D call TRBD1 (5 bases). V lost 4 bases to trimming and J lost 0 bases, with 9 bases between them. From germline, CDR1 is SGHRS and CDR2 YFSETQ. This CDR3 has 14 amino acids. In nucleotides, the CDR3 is TGCGCCAGCAGCATGGACACTAGCACAGATACGCAGTATTTT. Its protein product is CASSMDTSTDTQYF.

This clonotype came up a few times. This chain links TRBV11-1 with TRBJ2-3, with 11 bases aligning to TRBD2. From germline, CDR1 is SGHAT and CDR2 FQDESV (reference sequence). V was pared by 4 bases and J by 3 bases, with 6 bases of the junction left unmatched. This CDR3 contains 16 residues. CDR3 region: CASSSILAGETDTQYF. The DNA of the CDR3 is TGTGCCAGCAGCTCAATACTAGCGGGAGAGACAGATACGCAGTATTTT.

DNA of the CDR3: TGTGCCAGCAGTTGGAATGGCAGGGGCTATGGCTACACCTTC. Protein product: CASSWNGRGYGYTF. V gene TRBV6-5 combines with J gene TRBJ1-2; TRBD1 is a possible D gene (6 bases). CDR3 length equals 14 residues. The germline V gene encodes CDR1 MNHEY and CDR2 SVGAGI. Trimming removed 4 bases from V and 4 bases from J, with 13 bases in between.

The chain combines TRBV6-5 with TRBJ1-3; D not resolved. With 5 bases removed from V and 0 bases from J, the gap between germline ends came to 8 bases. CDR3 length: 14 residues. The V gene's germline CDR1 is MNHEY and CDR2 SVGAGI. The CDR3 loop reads CASSRDFSGNTIYF. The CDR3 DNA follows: TGTGCCAGCAGTAGGGATTTCTCTGGAAACACCATATATTTT.

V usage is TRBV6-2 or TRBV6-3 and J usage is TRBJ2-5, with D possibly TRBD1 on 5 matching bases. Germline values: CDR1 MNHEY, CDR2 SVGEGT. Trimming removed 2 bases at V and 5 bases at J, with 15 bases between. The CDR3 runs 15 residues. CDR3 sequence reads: CASSYIGDRRETQYF. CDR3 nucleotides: TGTGCCAGCAGTTACATAGGAGACAGACGGGAGACCCAGTACTTC.

The CDR3 region has the DNA TGTGCCAGCAGTGACTCGAGATATGGGACAGGGCCCGACTATGGCTACACCTTC. As protein: CASSDSRYGTGPDYGYTF. The rearrangement joins TRBV6-4 to TRBJ1-2; TRBD1 agrees at 9 bases. CDR1 MRHNA and CDR2 SNTAGT come from the germline V gene. V was pared by 0 bases and J by 3 bases, with 11 bases of the junction left unmatched. The CDR3 is made up of 18 amino acids.

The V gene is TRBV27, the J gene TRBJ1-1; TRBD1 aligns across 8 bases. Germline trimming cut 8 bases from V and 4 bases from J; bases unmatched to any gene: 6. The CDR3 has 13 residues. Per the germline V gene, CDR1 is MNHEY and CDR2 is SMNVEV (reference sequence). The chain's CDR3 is CASRRRGLTEAFF. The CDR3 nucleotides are TGTGCCAGCCGCCGCAGGGGGCTCACTGAAGCTTTCTTT.

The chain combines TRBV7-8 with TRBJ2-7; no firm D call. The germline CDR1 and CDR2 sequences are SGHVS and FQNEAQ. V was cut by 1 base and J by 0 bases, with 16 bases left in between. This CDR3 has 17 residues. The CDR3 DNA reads TGTGCCAGCAGCTTAGTAGTCGCGCAGTCTAGCTCCTACGAGCAGTACTTC. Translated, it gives CASSLVVAQSSSYEQYF.

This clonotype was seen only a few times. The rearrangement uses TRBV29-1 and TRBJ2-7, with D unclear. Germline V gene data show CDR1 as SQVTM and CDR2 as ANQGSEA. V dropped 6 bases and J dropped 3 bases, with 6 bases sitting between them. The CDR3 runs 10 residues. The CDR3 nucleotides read TGCAGCGTGGTCCACTACGAGCAGTACTTC. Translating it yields CSVVHYEQYF.

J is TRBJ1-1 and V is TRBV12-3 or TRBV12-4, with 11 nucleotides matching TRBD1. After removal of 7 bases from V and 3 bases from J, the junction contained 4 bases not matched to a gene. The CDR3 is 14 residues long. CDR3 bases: TGTGCCAGCAATTTGGGACAGGGGGACACTGAAGCTTTCTTT. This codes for CASNLGQGDTEAFF.

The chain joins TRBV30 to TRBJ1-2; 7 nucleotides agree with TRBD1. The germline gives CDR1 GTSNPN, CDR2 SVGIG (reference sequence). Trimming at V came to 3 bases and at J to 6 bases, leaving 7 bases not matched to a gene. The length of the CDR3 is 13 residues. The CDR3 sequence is CAWSAGQEHGYTF. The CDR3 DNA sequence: TGTGCCTGGAGCGCCGGACAGGAACATGGCTACACCTTC.

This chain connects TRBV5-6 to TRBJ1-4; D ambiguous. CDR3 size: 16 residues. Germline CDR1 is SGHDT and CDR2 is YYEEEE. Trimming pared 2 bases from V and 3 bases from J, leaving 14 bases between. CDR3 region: CASSFNRRLANEKLFF. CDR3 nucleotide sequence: TGTGCCAGCAGCTTTAATCGTCGCCTGGCTAATGAAAAACTGTTTTTT. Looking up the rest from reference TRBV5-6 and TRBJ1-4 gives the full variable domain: DAGVTQSPTHLIKTRGQQVTLRCSPKSGHDTVSWYQQALGQGPQFIFQYYEEEERQRGNFPDRFSGHQFPNYSSELNVNALLLGDSALYLCASSFNRRLANEKLFFGSGTQLSVL.

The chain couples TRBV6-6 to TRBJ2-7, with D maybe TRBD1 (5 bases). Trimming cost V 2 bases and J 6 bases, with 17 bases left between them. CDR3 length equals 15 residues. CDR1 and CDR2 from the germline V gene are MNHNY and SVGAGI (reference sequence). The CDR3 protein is CASSYARGLSLEQYF. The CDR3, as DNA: TGTGCCAGCAGTTACGCAAGGGGCCTAAGTCTCGAGCAGTACTTC.

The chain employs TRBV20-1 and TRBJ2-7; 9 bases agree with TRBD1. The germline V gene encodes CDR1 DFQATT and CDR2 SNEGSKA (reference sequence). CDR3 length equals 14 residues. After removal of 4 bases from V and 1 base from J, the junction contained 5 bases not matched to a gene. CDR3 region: CSAKGQGSSYEQYF. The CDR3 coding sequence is TGCAGTGCTAAGGGACAGGGCTCTTCCTACGAGCAGTACTTC.

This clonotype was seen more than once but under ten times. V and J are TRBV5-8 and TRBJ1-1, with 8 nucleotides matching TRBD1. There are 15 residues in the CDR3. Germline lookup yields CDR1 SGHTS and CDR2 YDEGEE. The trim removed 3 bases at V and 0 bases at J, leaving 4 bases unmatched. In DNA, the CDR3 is TGTGCCAGCAGCTCCCGGACAGGGCTGAACACTGAAGCTTTCTTT. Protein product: CASSSRTGLNTEAFF.

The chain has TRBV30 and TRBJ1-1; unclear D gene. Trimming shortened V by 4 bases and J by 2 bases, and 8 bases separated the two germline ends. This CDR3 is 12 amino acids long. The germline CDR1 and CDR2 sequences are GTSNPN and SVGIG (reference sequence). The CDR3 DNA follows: TGTGCCTGGAAAGGTTTAAACACTGAAGCTTTCTTT. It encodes CAWKGLNTEAFF.

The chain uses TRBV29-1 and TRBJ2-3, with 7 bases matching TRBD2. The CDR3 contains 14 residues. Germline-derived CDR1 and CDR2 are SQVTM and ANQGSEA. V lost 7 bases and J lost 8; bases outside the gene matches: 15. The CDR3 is CSGTSGALSGTQYF. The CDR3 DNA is TGCAGCGGCACCAGCGGGGCCCTTAGTGGTACGCAGTATTTT.

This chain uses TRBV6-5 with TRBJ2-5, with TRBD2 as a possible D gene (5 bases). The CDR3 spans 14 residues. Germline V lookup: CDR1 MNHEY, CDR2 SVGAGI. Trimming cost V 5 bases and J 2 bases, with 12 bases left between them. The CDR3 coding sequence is TGTGCCAGCAGTCTAAGAGGGTTGCAAGAGACCCAGTACTTC. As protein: CASSLRGLQETQYF.

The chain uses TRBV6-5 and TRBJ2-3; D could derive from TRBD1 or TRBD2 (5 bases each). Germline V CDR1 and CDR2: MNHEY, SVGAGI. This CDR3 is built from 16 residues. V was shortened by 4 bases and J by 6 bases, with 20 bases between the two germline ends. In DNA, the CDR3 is TGTGCCAGCAGTTGGCAGGATCCCGGGACGGTTGATACGCAGTATTTT. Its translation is CASSWQDPGTVDTQYF.

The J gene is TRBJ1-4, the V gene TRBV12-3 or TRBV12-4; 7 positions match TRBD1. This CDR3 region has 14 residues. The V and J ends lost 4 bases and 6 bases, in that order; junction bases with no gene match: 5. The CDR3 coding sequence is TGTGCCAGCAGTTCGACAGGGATCTATGAAAAACTGTTTTTT. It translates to CASSSTGIYEKLFF.

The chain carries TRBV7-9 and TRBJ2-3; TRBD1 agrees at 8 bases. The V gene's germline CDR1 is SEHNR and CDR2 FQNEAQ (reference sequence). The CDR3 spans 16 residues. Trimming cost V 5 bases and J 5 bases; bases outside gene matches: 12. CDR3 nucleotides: TGTGCCAGCAGCCCTTCCGGGACAGGTCTAGGAGATACGCAGTATTTT. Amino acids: CASSPSGTGLGDTQYF.

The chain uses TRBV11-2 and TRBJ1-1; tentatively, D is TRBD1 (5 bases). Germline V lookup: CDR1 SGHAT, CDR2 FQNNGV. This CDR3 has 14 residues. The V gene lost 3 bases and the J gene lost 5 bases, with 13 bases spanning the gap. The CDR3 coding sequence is TGTGCCAGCAGCTTCGTCCGGGGGATGACTGAAGCTTTCTTT. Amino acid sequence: CASSFVRGMTEAFF.